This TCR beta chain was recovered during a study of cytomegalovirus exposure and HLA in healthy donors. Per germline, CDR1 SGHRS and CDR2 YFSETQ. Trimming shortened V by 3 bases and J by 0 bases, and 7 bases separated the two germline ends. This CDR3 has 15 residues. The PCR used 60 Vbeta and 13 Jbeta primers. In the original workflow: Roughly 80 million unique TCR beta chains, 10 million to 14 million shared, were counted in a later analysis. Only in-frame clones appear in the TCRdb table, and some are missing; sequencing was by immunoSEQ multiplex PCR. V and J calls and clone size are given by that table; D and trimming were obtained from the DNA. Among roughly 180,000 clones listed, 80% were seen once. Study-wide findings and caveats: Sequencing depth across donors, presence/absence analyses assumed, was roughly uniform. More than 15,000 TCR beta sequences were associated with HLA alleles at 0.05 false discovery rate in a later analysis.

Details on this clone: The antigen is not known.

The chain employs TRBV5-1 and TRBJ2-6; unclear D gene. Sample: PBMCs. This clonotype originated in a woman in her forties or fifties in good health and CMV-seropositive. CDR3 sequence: CASSSELSGANVLTF. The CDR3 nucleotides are TGCGCCAGCAGCTCCGAGCTCTCTGGGGCCAACGTCCTGACTTTC.